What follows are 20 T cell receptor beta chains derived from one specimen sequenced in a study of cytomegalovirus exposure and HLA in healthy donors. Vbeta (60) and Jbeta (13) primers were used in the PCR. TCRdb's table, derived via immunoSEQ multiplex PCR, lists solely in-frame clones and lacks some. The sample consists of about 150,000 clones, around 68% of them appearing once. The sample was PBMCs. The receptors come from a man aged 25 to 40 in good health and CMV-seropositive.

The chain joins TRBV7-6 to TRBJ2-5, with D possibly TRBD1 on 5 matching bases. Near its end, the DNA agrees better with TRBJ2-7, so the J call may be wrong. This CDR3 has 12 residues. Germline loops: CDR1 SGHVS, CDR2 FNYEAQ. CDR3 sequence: CASSFQGNEQYF. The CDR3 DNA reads TGTGCCAGCAGCTTTCAGGGCAACGAGCAGTACTTC.

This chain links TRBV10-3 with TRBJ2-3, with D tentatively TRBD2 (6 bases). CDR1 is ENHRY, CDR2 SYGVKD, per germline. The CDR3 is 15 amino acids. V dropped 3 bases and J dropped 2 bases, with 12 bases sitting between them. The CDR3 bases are TGTGCCATCAGTGACCGACTAGACTACACAGATACGCAGTATTTT. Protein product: CAISDRLDYTDTQYF.

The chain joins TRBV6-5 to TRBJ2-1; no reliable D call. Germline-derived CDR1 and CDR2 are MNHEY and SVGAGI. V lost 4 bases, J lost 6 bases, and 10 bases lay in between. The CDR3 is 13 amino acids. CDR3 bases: TGTGCCAGCAGTTTCCGAGTGTTCAATGAGCAGTTCTTC. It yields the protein CASSFRVFNEQFF.

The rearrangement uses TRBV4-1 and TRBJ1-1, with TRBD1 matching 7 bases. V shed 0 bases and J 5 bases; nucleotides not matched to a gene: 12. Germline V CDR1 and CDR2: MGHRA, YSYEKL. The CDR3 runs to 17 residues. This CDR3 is CASSQDEGAVKDTEAFF. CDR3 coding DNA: TGCGCCAGCAGCCAAGATGAGGGGGCAGTAAAGGATACTGAAGCTTTCTTT.

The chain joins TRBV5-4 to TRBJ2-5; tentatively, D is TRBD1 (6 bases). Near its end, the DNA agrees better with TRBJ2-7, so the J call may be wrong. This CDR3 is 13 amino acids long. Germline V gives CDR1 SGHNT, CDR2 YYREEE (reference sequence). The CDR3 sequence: CASSVQGLDEQYF. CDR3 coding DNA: TGTGCCAGCAGCGTTCAGGGGCTCGACGAGCAGTACTTC.

The CDR3 region has the DNA TGTGCCAGCACCCTGGTCATTGGGGGGACTGAAGCTTTCTTT. Amino acid sequence: CASTLVIGGTEAFF. The chain employs TRBV2 and TRBJ1-1; D is possibly TRBD1 (5 bases). Looked up from germline, CDR1 is SNHLY and CDR2 is FYNNEI. This CDR3 has 14 residues. V dropped 7 bases and J dropped 5 bases, with 17 bases sitting between them.

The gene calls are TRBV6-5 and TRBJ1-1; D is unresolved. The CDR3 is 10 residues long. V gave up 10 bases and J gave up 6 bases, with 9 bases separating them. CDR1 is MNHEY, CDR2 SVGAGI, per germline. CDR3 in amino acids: CATSNAEAFF. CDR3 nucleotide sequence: TGTGCCACTAGTAACGCTGAAGCTTTCTTT.

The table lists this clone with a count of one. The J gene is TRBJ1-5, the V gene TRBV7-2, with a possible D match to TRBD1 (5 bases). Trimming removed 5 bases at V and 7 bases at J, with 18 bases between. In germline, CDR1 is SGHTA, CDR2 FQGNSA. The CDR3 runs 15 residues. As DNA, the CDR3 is TGTGCCAGCAGCGTTGCTAGCGGGACTGGGCAGCCCCAGCATTTT. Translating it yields CASSVASGTGQPQHF.

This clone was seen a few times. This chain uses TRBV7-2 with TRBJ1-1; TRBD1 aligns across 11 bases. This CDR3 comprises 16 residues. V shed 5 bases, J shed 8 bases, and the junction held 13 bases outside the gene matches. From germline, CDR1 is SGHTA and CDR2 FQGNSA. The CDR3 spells CASSPPRGTGGTEAFF. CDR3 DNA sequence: TGTGCCAGCAGCCCCCCACGGGGGACAGGGGGGACCGAAGCTTTCTTT.

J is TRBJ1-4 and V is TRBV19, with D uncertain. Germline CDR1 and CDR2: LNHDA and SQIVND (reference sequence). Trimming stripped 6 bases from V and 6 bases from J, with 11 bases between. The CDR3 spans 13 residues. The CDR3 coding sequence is TGTGCCAGTAGGGGAGGGAGAGATGAAAAACTGTTTTTT. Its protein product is CASRGGRDEKLFF. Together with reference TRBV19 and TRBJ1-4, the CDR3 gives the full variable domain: DGGITQSPKYLFRKEGQNVTLSCEQNLNHDAMYWYRQDPGQGLRLIYYSQIVNDFQKGDIAEGYSVSREKKESFPLTVTSAQKNPTAFYLCASRGGRDEKLFFGSGTQLSVL.

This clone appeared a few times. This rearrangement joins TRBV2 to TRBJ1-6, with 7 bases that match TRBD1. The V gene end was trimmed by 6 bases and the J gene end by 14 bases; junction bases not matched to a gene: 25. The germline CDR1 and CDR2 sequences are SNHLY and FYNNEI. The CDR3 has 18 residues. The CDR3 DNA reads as TGTGCCAGCAGCAACCCGGAGGGGGCGGCCCTCCCACGGGGCACCCTCCACTTT. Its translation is CASSNPEGAALPRGTLHF.

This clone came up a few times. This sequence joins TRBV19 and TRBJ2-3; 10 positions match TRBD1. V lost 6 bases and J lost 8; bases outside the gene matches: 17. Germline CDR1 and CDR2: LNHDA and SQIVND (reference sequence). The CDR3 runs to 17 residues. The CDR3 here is CASSGPPRRTGGTTQYF. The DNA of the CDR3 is TGTGCCAGTAGCGGACCCCCCAGGAGGACAGGGGGAACTACGCAGTATTTT. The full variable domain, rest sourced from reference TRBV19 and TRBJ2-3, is DGGITQSPKYLFRKEGQNVTLSCEQNLNHDAMYWYRQDPGQGLRLIYYSQIVNDFQKGDIAEGYSVSREKKESFPLTVTSAQKNPTAFYLCASSGPPRRTGGTTQYFGPGTRLTVL.

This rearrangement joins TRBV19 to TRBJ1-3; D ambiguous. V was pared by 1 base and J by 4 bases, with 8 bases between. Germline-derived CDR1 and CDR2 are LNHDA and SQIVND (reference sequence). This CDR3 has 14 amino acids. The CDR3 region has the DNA TGTGCCAGTAGTATAGGGCCAGGAGGAAACACCATATATTTT. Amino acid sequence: CASSIGPGGNTIYF.

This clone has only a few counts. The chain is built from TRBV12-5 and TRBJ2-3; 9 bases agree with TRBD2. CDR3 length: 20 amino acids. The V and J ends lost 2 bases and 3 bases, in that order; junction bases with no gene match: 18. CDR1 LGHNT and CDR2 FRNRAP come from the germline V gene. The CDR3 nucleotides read TGTGCTAGTGGTTTGCCGTACCGTTTTAACGCTAGCGGGATAACAGATACGCAGTATTTT. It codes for CASGLPYRFNASGITDTQYF.

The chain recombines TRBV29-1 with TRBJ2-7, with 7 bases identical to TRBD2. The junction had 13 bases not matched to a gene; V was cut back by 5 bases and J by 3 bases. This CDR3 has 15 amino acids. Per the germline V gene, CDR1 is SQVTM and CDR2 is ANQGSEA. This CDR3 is CSVRGVAGAYYEQYF. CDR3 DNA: TGCAGCGTTCGAGGGGTAGCGGGCGCCTACTACGAGCAGTACTTC.

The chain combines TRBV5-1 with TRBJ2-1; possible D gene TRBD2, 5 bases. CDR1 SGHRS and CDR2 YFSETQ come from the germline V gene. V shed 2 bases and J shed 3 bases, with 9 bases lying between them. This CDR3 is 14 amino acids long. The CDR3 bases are TGCGCCAGCAGCTTAACGAGCGGCTACAATGAGCAGTTCTTC. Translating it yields CASSLTSGYNEQFF.

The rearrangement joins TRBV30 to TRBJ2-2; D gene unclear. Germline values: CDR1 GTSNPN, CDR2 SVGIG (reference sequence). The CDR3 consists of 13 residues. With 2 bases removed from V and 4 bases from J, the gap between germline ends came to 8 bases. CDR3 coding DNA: TGTGCCTGGAGTTCGACGGGCACCGGGGAGCTGTTTTTT. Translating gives CAWSSTGTGELFF.

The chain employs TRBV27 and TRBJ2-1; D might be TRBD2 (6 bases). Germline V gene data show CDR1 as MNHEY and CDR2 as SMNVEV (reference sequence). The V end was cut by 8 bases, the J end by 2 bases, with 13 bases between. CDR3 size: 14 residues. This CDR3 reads CASGRDSTYNEQFF. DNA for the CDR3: TGTGCCAGCGGTCGGGACTCGACCTACAATGAGCAGTTCTTC.

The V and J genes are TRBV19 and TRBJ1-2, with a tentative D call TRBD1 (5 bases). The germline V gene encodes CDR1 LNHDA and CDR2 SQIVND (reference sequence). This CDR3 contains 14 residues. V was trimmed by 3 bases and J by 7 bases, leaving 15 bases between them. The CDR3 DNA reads TGTGCCAGTAGTATTACGGGGGTGGTCTCTGGCTACACCTTC. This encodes CASSITGVVSGYTF.

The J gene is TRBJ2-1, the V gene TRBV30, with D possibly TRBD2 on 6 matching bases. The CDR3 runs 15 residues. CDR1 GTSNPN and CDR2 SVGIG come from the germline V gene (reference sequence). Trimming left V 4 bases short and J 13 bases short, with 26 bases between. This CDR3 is CAWTRWVAVDPRQFF. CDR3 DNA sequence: TGTGCCTGGACACGTTGGGTAGCGGTAGACCCACGCCAGTTCTTC.